The rows below give T cell receptor beta chains drawn from one sample of a study of T cell repertoires in cytomegalovirus infection. From the reads, TCRdb called clonotypes with MiXCR, one entry per CDR3 protein. Of some 800,000 distinct CDR3 sequences listed, approximately 32% were seen once; the top ten hold about 12%. No cognate antigen is known for these TCRs. The starting material was cultured CD8+ T cells from PBMCs, obtained from culture after CMV antigen stimulation. The origin of the receptors is a human donor in good health (CMV status not recorded). Some clones in this sample may be carry-over from other donors' samples. The CDR3 runs from the conserved cysteine through the conserved F or W. Fields, in order: CDR3 protein, CDR3 DNA, clone size, D gene, V gene, J gene. The D gene is left open where the match is weak. For some rows the clone size is stated as once, few or many, or as a class when expanded; others skip it.

CDR3 protein: CASSFDRTNYGYTF
CDR3 DNA: TGTGCCAGCAGTTTCGACAGGACTAACTATGGCTACACCTTC
clone size: .
D gene: .
V gene: TRBV27
J gene: TRBJ1-2

CDR3 protein: CASSPSKGKRGSQETQYF
CDR3 DNA: TGTGCCAGCAGTCCCTCGAAGGGGAAGCGGGGGAGCCAAGAGACCCAGTACTTC
clone size: .
D gene: TRBD2
V gene: TRBV6-2/TRBV6-3
J gene: TRBJ2-5

CDR3 protein: CAISESTRGIGELFF
CDR3 DNA: TGTGCCATCAGTGAGTCGACTCGGGGTATCGGGGAGCTGTTTTTT
clone size: .
D gene: .
V gene: TRBV10-3
J gene: TRBJ2-2

CDR3 protein: CASSSSGEKQPQHF
CDR3 DNA: TGTGCCAGCAGCTCATCAGGGGAAAAACAGCCCCAGCATTTT
clone size: many
D gene: .
V gene: TRBV7-6
J gene: TRBJ1-5

CDR3 protein: CASSQTGTGWPGNTIYF
CDR3 DNA: TGTGCCAGCAGCCAGACCGGGACAGGGTGGCCTGGAAACACCATATATTTT
clone size: .
D gene: TRBD1
V gene: TRBV14
J gene: TRBJ1-3

CDR3 protein: CASSEHKGDFYEQYF
CDR3 DNA: TGTGCCAGCAGTGAACATAAGGGGGACTTTTACGAGCAGTACTTC
clone size: few
D gene: .
V gene: TRBV6-1
J gene: TRBJ2-7

CDR3 protein: CASSGDWSYEQYF
CDR3 DNA: TGTGCCAGCAGCGGTGACTGGTCTTACGAGCAGTACTTC
clone size: .
D gene: .
V gene: TRBV9
J gene: TRBJ2-7

CDR3 protein: CASSSHGDYGYTF
CDR3 DNA: TGCGCCAGCAGTTCACATGGCGACTATGGCTACACCTTC
clone size: .
D gene: .
V gene: TRBV4-1
J gene: TRBJ1-2

CDR3 protein: CASSLETYEQYF
CDR3 DNA: TGTGCCAGCAGCCTTGAGACCTACGAGCAGTACTTC
clone size: few
D gene: .
V gene: TRBV5-4
J gene: TRBJ2-7

CDR3 protein: CASSQDQGINTGELFF
CDR3 DNA: TGCGCCAGCAGCCAAGATCAAGGGATAAACACCGGGGAGCTGTTTTTT
clone size: .
D gene: .
V gene: TRBV4-3
J gene: TRBJ2-2

CDR3 protein: CASSPGWGAFF
CDR3 DNA: TGTGCCAGCAGCCCCGGGTGGGGAGCTTTCTTT
clone size: .
D gene: .
V gene: TRBV6-1
J gene: TRBJ1-1

CDR3 protein: CASSQTISPGGYTF
CDR3 DNA: TGTGCCAGCAGTCAGACGATTAGTCCCGGGGGCTACACCTTC
clone size: few
D gene: .
V gene: TRBV6-6
J gene: TRBJ1-2

CDR3 protein: CASSSGRISPLHF
CDR3 DNA: TGTGCCAGCAGCTCAGGACGGATTTCACCCCTCCACTTT
clone size: .
D gene: .
V gene: TRBV12-3/TRBV12-4
J gene: TRBJ1-6

CDR3 protein: CASSLVVSMNTGELFF
CDR3 DNA: TGTGCCAGCAGCTTAGTCGTCAGTATGAACACCGGGGAGCTGTTTTTT
clone size: few
D gene: .
V gene: TRBV11-1
J gene: TRBJ2-2

CDR3 protein: CASSYRDRTVRTEAFF
CDR3 DNA: TGTGCCAGCAGCTACCGGGACAGGACGGTTCGGACTGAAGCTTTCTTT
clone size: few
D gene: TRBD1
V gene: TRBV28
J gene: TRBJ1-1

CDR3 protein: CASSKQRGMNTEAFF
CDR3 DNA: TGTGCCAGCAGCAAGCAGCGTGGAATGAACACTGAAGCTTTCTTT
clone size: .
D gene: .
V gene: TRBV7-6
J gene: TRBJ1-1

CDR3 protein: CASSEALHGVGVLSQSSYNEQFF
CDR3 DNA: TGTGCCAGCAGTGAAGCGCTTCATGGGGTTGGGGTTTTGTCCCAAAGCTCCTACAATGAGCAGTTCTTC
clone size: few
D gene: .
V gene: TRBV6-1
J gene: TRBJ2-1

CDR3 protein: CASSDGEGRRAYNEQFF
CDR3 DNA: TGTGCCAGCAGTGACGGCGAGGGGAGAAGAGCCTACAATGAGCAGTTCTTC
clone size: few
D gene: .
V gene: TRBV2
J gene: TRBJ2-1

CDR3 protein: CASSPTGTNHYNEQFF
CDR3 DNA: TGTGCCAGCAGCCCGACCGGGACAAATCATTACAATGAGCAGTTCTTC
clone size: many
D gene: .
V gene: TRBV7-9
J gene: TRBJ2-1

CDR3 protein: CASSFWDTSTSNYGYTF
CDR3 DNA: TGTGCCAGCAGCTTCTGGGACACCTCCACCTCTAACTATGGCTACACCTTC
clone size: few
D gene: .
V gene: TRBV13
J gene: TRBJ1-2

CDR3 protein: CASSQDPGGEYGYTF
CDR3 DNA: TGCGCCAGCAGCCAAGACCCAGGGGGCGAATATGGCTACACCTTC
clone size: few
D gene: TRBD1
V gene: TRBV4-1
J gene: TRBJ1-2

CDR3 protein: CVSTPREEQFF
CDR3 DNA: TGTGTCAGCACCCCTCGGGAGGAGCAGTTCTTC
clone size: .
D gene: .
V gene: TRBV2
J gene: TRBJ2-1

CDR3 protein: CASSLDPLRGGYEQYF
CDR3 DNA: TGTGCCAGCAGTTTAGACCCTTTGCGGGGGGGCTACGAGCAGTACTTC
clone size: many
D gene: TRBD2
V gene: TRBV12-3/TRBV12-4
J gene: TRBJ2-7

CDR3 protein: CASSQRASRGGLFF
CDR3 DNA: TGTGCCAGCAGTCAAAGGGCGTCGCGGGGGGGCCTGTTCTTC
clone size: .
D gene: TRBD2
V gene: TRBV12-3/TRBV12-4
J gene: TRBJ2-1

CDR3 protein: CASSIDRYNEQFF
CDR3 DNA: TGTGCCAGTAGTATAGATCGGTACAATGAGCAGTTCTTC
clone size: .
D gene: .
V gene: TRBV19
J gene: TRBJ2-1

CDR3 protein: CASSLSAGRSTDTQYF
CDR3 DNA: TGTGCCAGCAGCTTATCGGCAGGGAGGAGCACAGATACGCAGTATTTT
clone size: .
D gene: .
V gene: TRBV7-6
J gene: TRBJ2-3

CDR3 protein: CASSRTGLPNQNTEAFF
CDR3 DNA: TGTGCCAGCAGTCGGACAGGACTGCCGAATCAGAACACTGAAGCTTTCTTT
clone size: .
D gene: TRBD1
V gene: TRBV27
J gene: TRBJ1-1

CDR3 protein: CASSLGWGGYTF
CDR3 DNA: TGTGCCAGCAGTTTAGGTTGGGGGGGCTACACCTTC
clone size: .
D gene: .
V gene: TRBV12-3/TRBV12-4
J gene: TRBJ1-2

CDR3 protein: CAISEKGYSPLHF
CDR3 DNA: TGTGCCATCAGTGAAAAAGGGTACTCACCCCTCCACTTT
clone size: few
D gene: .
V gene: TRBV10-3
J gene: TRBJ1-6

CDR3 protein: CASSLDREGANYGYTF
CDR3 DNA: TGTGCCAGCAGCCTAGACAGGGAGGGGGCTAACTATGGCTACACCTTC
clone size: .
D gene: TRBD1
V gene: TRBV27
J gene: TRBJ1-2

CDR3 protein: CASGRPSWGLYEQYF
CDR3 DNA: TGTGCCAGCGGGAGACCCTCTTGGGGATTATACGAGCAGTACTTC
clone size: few
D gene: .
V gene: TRBV6-5
J gene: TRBJ2-7

CDR3 protein: CAISESQGRAAEKLFF
CDR3 DNA: TGTGCCATCAGTGAGTCCCAGGGTCGGGCCGCTGAAAAACTGTTTTTT
clone size: .
D gene: .
V gene: TRBV10-3
J gene: TRBJ1-4

CDR3 protein: CASSQGGGGSNQPQHF
CDR3 DNA: TGCGCCAGCAGCCAAGGAGGGGGGGGGAGCAATCAGCCCCAGCATTTT
clone size: .
D gene: .
V gene: TRBV4-1
J gene: TRBJ1-5

CDR3 protein: CASSYLSTSGKTPDTQYF
CDR3 DNA: TGCGCCAGCAGCTACCTGTCAACTAGCGGGAAAACCCCAGATACGCAGTATTTT
clone size: few
D gene: TRBD2
V gene: TRBV4-1
J gene: TRBJ2-3

CDR3 protein: CASSEGRGNIQYF
CDR3 DNA: TGTGCCAGCAGTGAGGGCCGGGGGAACATTCAGTACTTC
clone size: few
D gene: .
V gene: TRBV27
J gene: TRBJ2-4

CDR3 protein: CASSELTAENTEAFF
CDR3 DNA: TGTGCCAGCAGTGAGCTGACAGCGGAGAACACTGAAGCTTTCTTT
clone size: .
D gene: .
V gene: TRBV6-1
J gene: TRBJ1-1

CDR3 protein: CASSLNNRDNEQFF
CDR3 DNA: TGTGCCAGCAGCTTAAATAACAGGGACAATGAGCAGTTCTTC
clone size: few
D gene: .
V gene: TRBV7-9
J gene: TRBJ2-1

CDR3 protein: CASSPLPLTDTQYF
CDR3 DNA: TGTGCCAGCAGCCCCCTCCCATTAACAGATACGCAGTATTTT
clone size: many
D gene: .
V gene: TRBV7-2
J gene: TRBJ2-3

CDR3 protein: CATSDLLPGQLNTGELFF
CDR3 DNA: TGTGCCACCAGTGATTTATTGCCGGGACAACTGAACACCGGGGAGCTGTTTTTT
clone size: .
D gene: .
V gene: TRBV24-1
J gene: TRBJ2-2

CDR3 protein: CASSGTPGELFF
CDR3 DNA: TGTGCCAGCAGCGGGACCCCCGGGGAGCTGTTTTTT
clone size: many
D gene: .
V gene: TRBV7-9
J gene: TRBJ2-2

CDR3 protein: CASSINQGNQPQHF
CDR3 DNA: TGTGCCAGTAGTATAAACCAGGGTAATCAGCCCCAGCATTTT
clone size: few
D gene: .
V gene: TRBV19
J gene: TRBJ1-5

CDR3 protein: CASIGLETDTQYF
CDR3 DNA: TGTGCCAGCATAGGACTAGAGACAGATACGCAGTATTTT
clone size: few
D gene: TRBD2
V gene: TRBV5-4
J gene: TRBJ2-3

CDR3 protein: CASSVVGNMNTEAFF
CDR3 DNA: TGTGCCAGCAGCGTAGTGGGGAACATGAACACTGAAGCTTTCTTT
clone size: once
D gene: .
V gene: TRBV9
J gene: TRBJ1-1

CDR3 protein: CASSQDQGTGVYQPQHF
CDR3 DNA: TGCGCCAGCAGCCAAGATCAGGGGACAGGGGTTTATCAGCCCCAGCATTTT
clone size: few
D gene: TRBD1
V gene: TRBV4-1
J gene: TRBJ1-5

CDR3 protein: CASSEWDSVQPQFF
CDR3 DNA: TGCGCCAGCAGTGAGTGGGACAGCGTCCAACCGCAGTTCTTC
clone size: few
D gene: TRBD1
V gene: TRBV10-2
J gene: TRBJ2-1

CDR3 protein: CASSLSSEGYNEQFF
CDR3 DNA: TGTGCCAGCAGCTTGAGCTCGGAGGGCTACAATGAGCAGTTCTTC
clone size: many
D gene: .
V gene: TRBV7-6
J gene: TRBJ2-1

CDR3 protein: CASSLWTSGEETQYF
CDR3 DNA: TGTGCCAGCAGCTTGTGGACTAGCGGGGAGGAGACCCAGTACTTC
clone size: few
D gene: TRBD2
V gene: TRBV7-9
J gene: TRBJ2-5

CDR3 protein: CASSLSVRAGGNTGELFF
CDR3 DNA: TGTGCCAGCAGCTTATCCGTCAGGGCAGGGGGCAACACCGGGGAGCTGTTTTTT
clone size: few
D gene: TRBD1
V gene: TRBV7-6
J gene: TRBJ2-2

CDR3 protein: CASSLGGRSYEQYF
CDR3 DNA: TGTGCCAGCAGCTTAGGCGGCCGAAGCTACGAGCAGTACTTC
clone size: many
D gene: .
V gene: TRBV7-6
J gene: TRBJ2-7

CDR3 protein: CASSPLMTEANTGELFF
CDR3 DNA: TGTGCCAGCAGTCCGTTAATGACGGAGGCGAACACCGGGGAGCTGTTTTTT
clone size: .
D gene: .
V gene: TRBV6-8
J gene: TRBJ2-2

CDR3 protein: CASSLQRYTEAFF
CDR3 DNA: TGTGCCAGCAGTCTTCAGCGTTACACTGAAGCTTTCTTT
clone size: .
D gene: .
V gene: TRBV27
J gene: TRBJ1-1

CDR3 protein: CASSVVDREGVPYNEQFF
CDR3 DNA: TGTGCCAGCAGCGTGGTGGACCGGGAGGGGGTCCCCTACAATGAGCAGTTCTTC
clone size: .
D gene: TRBD2
V gene: TRBV9
J gene: TRBJ2-1

CDR3 protein: CASSVGTVSYGYTF
CDR3 DNA: TGTGCCAGCAGTGTCGGGACAGTCTCCTATGGCTACACCTTC
clone size: .
D gene: TRBD1
V gene: TRBV25-1
J gene: TRBJ1-2

CDR3 protein: CSAIDLGSGYTF
CDR3 DNA: TGCAGCGCCATCGACCTAGGGTCTGGCTACACCTTC
clone size: .
D gene: .
V gene: TRBV29-1
J gene: TRBJ1-2

CDR3 protein: CASSYNGRRDTQYF
CDR3 DNA: TGTGCCAGCAGTTACAACGGAAGGAGGGATACGCAGTATTTT
clone size: few
D gene: .
V gene: TRBV6-2/TRBV6-3
J gene: TRBJ2-3

CDR3 protein: CASSLRPDPDTQYF
CDR3 DNA: TGTGCCAGCAGCCTCCGCCCAGATCCGGATACGCAGTATTTT
clone size: .
D gene: .
V gene: TRBV11-3
J gene: TRBJ2-3

CDR3 protein: CASSLLGTGAEAFF
CDR3 DNA: TGTGCCAGTAGCCTCCTCGGGACAGGGGCTGAAGCTTTCTTT
clone size: few
D gene: TRBD1
V gene: TRBV19
J gene: TRBJ1-1